One and the same sample provided the 25 T cell receptor beta chains below, sequenced in a study of cytomegalovirus exposure and HLA in healthy donors. PCR used 60 Vbeta primers and 13 Jbeta primers. The data were produced by immunoSEQ multiplex PCR, yet TCRdb's version contains in-frame clones alone and is incomplete. The sample includes fewer than 95,000 clones, over 60% of them seen just once. Input material: PBMCs. These receptor sequences come from a woman between 35 and 50 years old in good health and CMV-seropositive.

The chain uses TRBV7-9 and TRBJ2-5; D not resolved. V was pared by 4 bases and J by 2 bases, with 8 bases between. Germline V gene data show CDR1 as SEHNR and CDR2 as FQNEAQ (reference sequence). The length of the CDR3 is 13 residues. CDR3 region: CASSSLGQETQYF. Here the CDR3 DNA reads TGTGCCAGCAGCTCTCTCGGTCAAGAGACCCAGTACTTC.

V usage is TRBV7-8 and J usage is TRBJ1-1; D uncertain. The CDR3 consists of 12 residues. Trimming left V 4 bases short and J 7 bases short, with 10 bases between. Germline V gives CDR1 SGHVS, CDR2 FQNEAQ. In nucleotides, the CDR3 is TGTGCCAGCAGCTCCCTGGAGGGTGAAGCTTTCTTT. Translation gives CASSSLEGEAFF.

The V call is TRBV5-1, the J call TRBJ1-6; D uncertain. CDR1 is SGHRS, CDR2 YFSETQ, per germline. Deletions cut 0 bases from V and 5 bases from J, with 9 bases between. This CDR3 is 15 amino acids long. The DNA of the CDR3 is TGCGCCAGCAGCTTGGATGTCGGGGATAATTCACCCCTCCACTTT. Translated: CASSLDVGDNSPLHF.

This rearrangement joins TRBV6-5 to TRBJ2-7; 7 nucleotides line up with TRBD1. Germline CDR1 reads MNHEY; CDR2 reads SVGAGI. The CDR3 has 14 amino acids. V lost 8 bases to trimming and J lost 5 bases; unmatched junction nucleotides: 12. The CDR3 reads CASGERQGTDEQYF. As DNA, the CDR3 is TGTGCCAGCGGGGAGAGACAGGGCACAGACGAGCAGTACTTC.

The rearrangement links TRBV28 to TRBJ1-1; D may be TRBD1 (6 bases). Germline loops: CDR1 MDHEN, CDR2 SYDVKM. This CDR3 is 14 amino acids long. Trimming pared 7 bases from V and 1 base from J, leaving 13 bases between. CDR3 sequence (DNA): TGTGCCAGCATAATAGACAGGAGGAACACTGAAGCTTTCTTT. It codes for CASIIDRRNTEAFF.

This clone was seen just once. V and J are TRBV28 and TRBJ1-2; 10 bases agree with TRBD1. The CDR3 contains 19 residues. V shed 7 bases and J 2 bases; nucleotides not matched to a gene: 19. Germline assignment: CDR1 MDHEN and CDR2 SYDVKM. CDR3 in amino acids: CASTTGGGQGTLRNYGYTF. The CDR3 DNA is TGTGCCAGCACCACCGGTGGGGGACAGGGGACCCTCAGGAACTATGGCTACACCTTC.

This clone showed up just once. The chain couples TRBV15 to TRBJ2-3; 10 nucleotides align to TRBD2. Germline V gives CDR1 LNHNV, CDR2 YYDKDF (reference sequence). Trimming removed 3 bases from V and 4 bases from J; junction bases left unmatched: 4. The CDR3 is made up of 15 amino acids. CDR3 protein: CATSRRAGGADTQYF. CDR3 DNA: TGTGCCACCAGCAGGCGAGCGGGGGGGGCAGATACGCAGTATTTT.

V usage is TRBV6-1 and J usage is TRBJ2-4, with a tentative D call TRBD1 (6 bases). Germline assignment: CDR1 MNHNS and CDR2 SASEGT. The CDR3 extends over 13 amino acids. V gave up 6 bases and J gave up 7 bases, with 13 bases separating them. CDR3 in amino acids: CASRESRGNIQYF. The DNA for the CDR3 is TGTGCCAGCAGGGAATCTAGGGGGAACATTCAGTACTTC.

This rearrangement joins TRBV2 to TRBJ2-7, with 8 bases matching TRBD1. This CDR3 comprises 13 residues. Trimming took 3 bases from V and 3 from J; bases not matched to a gene: 1. In germline, CDR1 is SNHLY, CDR2 FYNNEI. The CDR3 DNA sequence: TGTGCCAGCAGTGAGGACAGGGACTACGAGCAGTACTTC. Translating it yields CASSEDRDYEQYF.

J is TRBJ1-5 and V is TRBV28; D is unresolved. In germline, CDR1 is MDHEN, CDR2 SYDVKM. V lost 2 bases and J lost 1, with 9 bases in between. This CDR3 has 15 residues. CDR3 sequence: CASSLSTASNQPQHF. As DNA, the CDR3 is TGTGCCAGCAGTTTAAGTACAGCAAGCAATCAGCCCCAGCATTTT.

This clone came up once. V gene TRBV28 combines with J gene TRBJ1-1; no clear D. The CDR3 runs 14 residues. The V gene's germline CDR1 is MDHEN and CDR2 SYDVKM. V was cut by 5 bases and J by 0 bases, with 10 bases left in between. The CDR3: CASSMRAVNTEAFF. The CDR3 DNA reads as TGTGCCAGCAGTATGAGGGCCGTGAACACTGAAGCTTTCTTT.

This clone was recorded once. CDR3 DNA sequence: TGCAGCGTTGAAGATGGAGGGACAGGGAACTACAATGAGCAGTTCTTC. Translating it yields CSVEDGGTGNYNEQFF. This chain uses TRBV29-1 with TRBJ2-1; TRBD1 matches at 9 bases. V lost 0 bases, J lost 3 bases, and 6 bases stayed unmatched. In germline, CDR1 is SQVTM, CDR2 ANQGSEA. The length of the CDR3 is 16 residues.

The genes are TRBV27 and TRBJ2-7, with TRBD1 matching over 11 bases. This CDR3 contains 15 residues. CDR1 MNHEY and CDR2 SMNVEV come from the germline V gene (reference sequence). V dropped 2 bases and J dropped 6; count of bases not matched to a gene: 6. DNA of the CDR3: TGTGCCAGCAGTTTAAGTGGGACAGGGGGTGTCGAGCAGTACTTC. This codes for CASSLSGTGGVEQYF.

The V gene is TRBV7-2, the J gene TRBJ1-1; D unclear. This CDR3 contains 11 residues. Germline assignment: CDR1 SGHTA and CDR2 FQGNSA. Trimming stripped 1 base from V and 12 bases from J, with 9 bases between. Written as DNA, the CDR3 is TGTGCCAGCAGCTTAGATTTCAGGCCTTTCTTT. It encodes CASSLDFRPFF.

The CDR3 region is CASTGYSNQPQHF. CDR3 nucleotides: TGTGCCAGCACCGGGTATAGCAATCAGCCCCAGCATTTT. V usage is TRBV28 and J usage is TRBJ1-5; no definite D call. With 7 bases removed from V and 0 bases from J, the gap between germline ends came to 7 bases. The CDR3 covers 13 residues. CDR1 MDHEN and CDR2 SYDVKM come from the germline V gene.

In its sample, this clone was seen a few times. The V call is TRBV6-5, the J call TRBJ2-3, with no clear D. Germline CDR1 and CDR2: MNHEY and SVGAGI. The CDR3 is 13 amino acids. V was shortened by 1 base and J by 4 bases, with 6 bases between the two germline ends. The CDR3 is CASSYYSADTQYF. The CDR3 coding sequence is TGTGCCAGCAGTTACTATTCGGCAGATACGCAGTATTTT.

The gene calls are TRBV5-6 and TRBJ2-5; perhaps TRBD2 as D (6 bases). The V end lost 4 bases, the J end lost 4 bases, and 17 bases lay between the germline ends. The CDR3 consists of 15 residues. Germline V gene data show CDR1 as SGHDT and CDR2 as YYEEEE. The CDR3 bases are TGTGCCAGCAGCAACCCAACAAAGGAGGGAGAGACCCAGTACTTC. This gives the protein CASSNPTKEGETQYF.

The chain carries TRBV10-3 and TRBJ1-1; tentatively, D is TRBD1 (5 bases). The CDR3 runs to 14 residues. Trimming shortened V by 4 bases and J by 0 bases, and 9 bases separated the two germline ends. Looked up from germline, CDR1 is ENHRY and CDR2 is SYGVKD. CDR3 loop: CAISGAGMNTEAFF. The CDR3 region has the DNA TGTGCCATCAGTGGTGCAGGGATGAACACTGAAGCTTTCTTT.

The CDR3 loop is CASSPTGNYGYTF. CDR3 in DNA: TGTGCCAGCAGCCCGACAGGGAACTATGGCTACACCTTC. The gene calls are TRBV7-6 and TRBJ1-2; 7 positions match TRBD1. There are 13 residues in the CDR3. Trimming at V came to 5 bases and at J to 2 bases, leaving 2 bases not matched to a gene. CDR1 and CDR2 (germline): SGHVS, FNYEAQ.

V and J are TRBV29-1 and TRBJ1-1; no definite D call. The CDR3 is made up of 12 amino acids. Germline assignment: CDR1 SQVTM and CDR2 ANQGSEA. Trimming took 3 bases from V and 4 from J, leaving 9 bases between them. The CDR3 coding sequence is TGCAGCGTTGACGGGATGGGCACTGAAGCTTTCTTT. The encoded protein is CSVDGMGTEAFF.

This chain uses TRBV19 with TRBJ2-5, with D perhaps TRBD1 (5 bases). Trimming took off 3 bases at V and 1 base at J, with 6 bases between the two ends. Germline V gene sequence: CDR1 LNHDA, CDR2 SQIVND (reference sequence). This CDR3 has 13 amino acids. The CDR3, as DNA: TGTGCCAGTAGTATCAGGGTCCAAGAGACCCAGTACTTC. Its translation: CASSIRVQETQYF. Full variable domain (outside the CDR3, taken from reference TRBV19 and TRBJ2-5): DGGITQSPKYLFRKEGQNVTLSCEQNLNHDAMYWYRQDPGQGLRLIYYSQIVNDFQKGDIAEGYSVSREKKESFPLTVTSAQKNPTAFYLCASSIRVQETQYFGPGTRLLVL.

The chain links TRBV5-4 to TRBJ2-1; 7 nucleotides line up with TRBD1. The CDR3 length is 14 residues. The V gene's germline CDR1 is SGHNT and CDR2 YYREEE (reference sequence). V lost 4 bases to trimming and J lost 10 bases; unmatched junction nucleotides: 11. This CDR3 is CASSPGTDRGEQFF. The CDR3 nucleotides are TGTGCCAGCAGCCCCGGGACAGACCGCGGGGAGCAGTTCTTC.

This chain uses TRBV25-1 with TRBJ1-1, with TRBD1 as a possible D gene (5 bases). This CDR3 has 16 residues. Germline V lookup: CDR1 MGHDK, CDR2 SYGVNS. V was cut by 2 bases and J by 4 bases, with 17 bases left in between. The DNA for the CDR3 is TGTGCCAGCAGTGAACCGGGGAGGGTAGGGGTCACTGAAGCTTTCTTT. Translated, it gives CASSEPGRVGVTEAFF.

The V gene is TRBV7-2, the J gene TRBJ2-5, with a tentative D call TRBD2 (6 bases). The CDR3 sequence is 14 residues long. Trimming pared 7 bases from V and 5 bases from J, leaving 17 bases between. Per germline, CDR1 SGHTA and CDR2 FQGNSA. CDR3 loop: CASTLTSHRETQYF. The CDR3 nucleotides are TGTGCCAGCACCTTGACTAGTCACCGCGAGACCCAGTACTTC.

The chain joins TRBV18 to TRBJ1-1; 8 nucleotides line up with TRBD1. Germline values: CDR1 KGHSH, CDR2 LQKENI. The CDR3 has 14 amino acids. The trim removed 4 bases at V and 4 bases at J, leaving 5 bases unmatched. CDR3 residues: CASSLAGGPTEAFF. The CDR3 region has the DNA TGTGCCAGCTCACTTGCAGGGGGCCCCACTGAAGCTTTCTTT.